The present T cell receptor (beta chain) was sequenced within a study of OX40 agonist ivuxolimab in advanced cancers. Whole-study findings and limits: Low normalized T-cell clonal expansion also characterized some of the nonresponders.

A remark on this clone: As yet, its antigen is unknown.

The CDR3 extends over 16 amino acids. Losses at the gene ends were 4 bases for V and 3 bases for J; bases not matched to a gene: 7. Germline-derived CDR1 and CDR2 are SGHDN and FVKESK. Here immunoSEQ multiplex PCR was the method, and the copy in TCRdb shows in-frame clones only, minus some. Of 75,000 to 80,000 clones in the sample, around 82% are singletons; the top ten hold around 0.73%. The chain is built from TRBV14 and TRBJ1-2, with 11 bases matching TRBD1. Specimen: CD4+ or CD8+ T cells sorted from blood, collected in a trial of the OX40 agonist ivuxolimab. The source of this sequence is an adult with an advanced solid tumor such as melanoma, head and neck, liver or kidney cancer. The CDR3 here is CASSLRRTGGDYGYTF. The CDR3 coding sequence is TGTGCCAGCAGCCTAAGGAGGACAGGGGGCGACTATGGCTACACCTTC.